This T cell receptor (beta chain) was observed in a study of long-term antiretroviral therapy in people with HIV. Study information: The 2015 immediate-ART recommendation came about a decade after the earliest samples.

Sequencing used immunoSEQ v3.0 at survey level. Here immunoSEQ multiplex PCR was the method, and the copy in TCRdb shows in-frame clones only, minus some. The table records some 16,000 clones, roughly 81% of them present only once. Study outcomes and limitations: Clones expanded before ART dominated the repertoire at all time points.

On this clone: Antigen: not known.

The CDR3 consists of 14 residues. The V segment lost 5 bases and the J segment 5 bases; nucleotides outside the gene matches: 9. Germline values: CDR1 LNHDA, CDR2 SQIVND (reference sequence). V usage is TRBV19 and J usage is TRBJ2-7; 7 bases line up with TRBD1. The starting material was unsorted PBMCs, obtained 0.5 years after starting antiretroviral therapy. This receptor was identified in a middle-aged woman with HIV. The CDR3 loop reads CASSPRDRRDEQYF. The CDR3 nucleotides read TGTGCCAGTAGTCCCCGGGACAGACGTGACGAGCAGTACTTC.